Only a few counts were recorded for the clone carrying this T cell receptor (beta chain). The sample originates from a study of blood T cell repertoires in COVID-19. As for the study in general: Samples representing acute and convalescent COVID-19 were sourced from the United States, Italy and Spain. The analysed material was cDNA or gDNA that came from T cells, B-cell-depleted T cells, or PBMCs.

Per the original data handling: Using reference gene primer amplification, nucleated cell counts were estimated. Here immunoSEQ multiplex PCR was the method, and the copy in TCRdb shows in-frame clones only, minus some. V, J and clone size reflect that table, while D and trimming were determined from the DNA. The repertoire consists of approximately 140,000 clones, with around 89% occurring once and the leading ten covering 28%. Specimen: peripheral blood. This sequence originates from a human donor in a cohort sampled during active COVID-19.

The CDR3 protein is CASSSGAYEQYF. CDR3 DNA: TGTGCCAGCAGTTCCGGTGCATACGAGCAGTACTTC. This chain uses TRBV6-5 with TRBJ2-7; D is unresolved. CDR1 MNHEY and CDR2 SVGAGI come from the germline V gene. Trimming took 4 bases from V and 4 from J, leaving 8 bases between them. This CDR3 has 12 residues.